A selection of T cell receptor beta chains follows, all from one sample in a study of T cells in localized non-small cell lung cancer. Generated by immunoSEQ multiplex PCR, the TCRdb table keeps only in-frame clones and is missing some. Of more than 100,000 clones in the sample, 80% to 90% were seen once. This specimen was peripheral blood, taken before any cancer treatment. These receptors were taken from a female donor older than 55 with stage I lung adenocarcinoma. Both conserved end residues are part of each CDR3. D genes are given only for firm matches. For some rows the clone size is stated as once, few or many, or as a class when expanded; others skip it.

j_gene | v_gene | abundance | d_gene | CDR3nt | CDR3aa
TRBJ2-3 | TRBV7-3 | . | TRBD2 | TGTGCCAGCACCAATAGCGGGGACAGCACAGATACGCAGTATTTT | CASTNSGDSTDTQYF
TRBJ2-1 | TRBV19 | once | . | TGTGCCAGTAGTACCTACAATGAGCAGTTCTTC | CASSTYNEQFF
TRBJ1-1 | TRBV10-2 | few | . | TGCGCCACCTACAGGGACACTGAAGCTTTCTTT | CATYRDTEAFF
TRBJ2-7 | TRBV5-4 | . | . | TGTGCCAGCAGCTTGGCAGGCGGAGCCTACGAGCAGTACTTC | CASSLAGGAYEQYF
TRBJ2-7 | TRBV19 | . | . | TGTGCCAGTAGTTTCCGGACCTCCTACGAGCAGTACTTC | CASSFRTSYEQYF
TRBJ2-1 | TRBV4-1 | . | TRBD2 | TGCGCCAGCAACCGACTAGCGGGAGTCTCCTACAATGAGCAGTTCTTC | CASNRLAGVSYNEQFF
TRBJ1-1 | TRBV30 | few | . | TGTGCCTGGAGGGGGATACTGTCCTATGGCACTGAAGCTTTCTTT | CAWRGILSYGTEAFF
TRBJ2-7 | TRBV6-1 | . | . | TGTGCCAGCACGCAGGGGCACTCCTACGAGCAGTACTTC | CASTQGHSYEQYF
TRBJ2-7 | TRBV4-2 | . | . | TGTGCCAGCAGCCAAGACGAAGACAGGACCGCCTACGAGCAGTACTTC | CASSQDEDRTAYEQYF
TRBJ2-1 | TRBV7-9 | . | . | TGTGCCAGCAGCCCCGGGAGCCACCTGAGGGGAATCAATGAGCAGTTCTTC | CASSPGSHLRGINEQFF
TRBJ1-1 | TRBV6-1 | . | . | TGTGCCAGCAGTTCACAGGGAAGTGAAGCTTTCTTT | CASSSQGSEAFF
TRBJ1-3 | TRBV28 | . | . | TGTGCCAGCAGTCCCTCTACCCAGGGCGGAAACACCATATATTTT | CASSPSTQGGNTIYF
TRBJ2-5 | TRBV7-3 | . | TRBD1 | TGTGCCAGCAGCGCCACAGGGGTGGGAGAGACCCAGTACTTC | CASSATGVGETQYF
TRBJ2-2 | TRBV30 | . | TRBD2 | TGTGCCTGGAGCCCGGGGGGTCGCAAAAACACCGGGGAGCTGTTTTTT | CAWSPGGRKNTGELFF
TRBJ2-5 | TRBV28 | . | . | TGTGCCAGCAGTTTTGTAGGGACAAAGATTCAAGAGACCCAGTACTTC | CASSFVGTKIQETQYF
TRBJ1-2 | TRBV29-1 | . | . | TGCAGCGTTTTTAGGTTCAGAGGGGGCTACACCTTC | CSVFRFRGGYTF
TRBJ1-3 | TRBV18 | . | . | TGTGCCAGCTCACCACTACAGGGCTCTGGAAACACCATATATTTT | CASSPLQGSGNTIYF
TRBJ2-6 | TRBV5-4 | . | TRBD1 | TGTGCCAGCACCGGACAGGGGGCGGGTGGGGCCAACGTCCTGACTTTC | CASTGQGAGGANVLTF
TRBJ1-3 | TRBV28 | once | . | TGTGCCGCTGGATCTTTTCCCTCTGGAAACACCATATATTTT | CAAGSFPSGNTIYF